One sample yielded the 20 T cell receptor beta chains listed below, sequenced in a study of blood T cell repertoires in COVID-19. Generated by immunoSEQ multiplex PCR, the TCRdb table keeps only in-frame clones and is missing some. Of about 220,000 clones listed, 88% are singletons. Sequencing was done on a sample of PBMCs or T cells enriched from blood (not recorded which). The receptors shown here come from a woman in her twenties or thirties who had recovered from COVID-19.

The gene calls are TRBV5-1 and TRBJ1-1, with 9 bases aligning to TRBD1. This CDR3 has 15 residues. Losses at the gene ends were 0 bases for V and 5 bases for J; bases not matched to a gene: 5. CDR1 SGHRS and CDR2 YFSETQ come from the germline V gene. In DNA form, the CDR3 reads TGCGCCAGCAGCTTGGGTGGACAGGGGAGGACTGAAGCTTTCTTT. It encodes CASSLGGQGRTEAFF.

In this sample, this clone turned up once. The rearrangement uses TRBV10-3 and TRBJ2-2; D uncertain. Germline CDR1 reads ENHRY; CDR2 reads SYGVKD. V lost 0 bases, J lost 0 bases, and 11 bases lay in between. This CDR3 contains 17 residues. This CDR3 reads CAISESRVRPNTGELFF. Here the CDR3 DNA reads TGTGCCATCAGTGAGTCACGGGTGAGGCCGAACACCGGGGAGCTGTTTTTT.

This chain links TRBV7-2 with TRBJ1-2; D possibly corresponds to TRBD1 (5 bases). The CDR3 has 17 residues. Deletions cut 1 base from V and 6 bases from J, with 21 bases between. Per the germline V gene, CDR1 is SGHTA and CDR2 is FQGNSA. The CDR3 DNA sequence: TGTGCCAGCAGCTTAGTGGGGGGAGGGACTCTCGGAAATGGCTACACCTTC. Amino acids: CASSLVGGGTLGNGYTF.

The chain couples TRBV4-3 to TRBJ1-2; D might be TRBD1 (6 bases). The V gene lost 0 bases and the J gene lost 4 bases, with 9 bases spanning the gap. Germline CDR1 is LGHNA and CDR2 is YSLEER. The CDR3 sequence is 14 residues long. This CDR3 is CASSQDLDSYGYTF. The DNA of the CDR3 is TGCGCCAGCAGCCAAGATCTGGACAGCTATGGCTACACCTTC.

The rearrangement joins TRBV14 to TRBJ1-2; D remains ambiguous. V lost 2 bases and J 4 bases, leaving 11 bases between the germline ends. This CDR3 region has 14 residues. The germline gives CDR1 SGHDN, CDR2 FVKESK. The CDR3 here is CASSQRGYAYGYTF. Here the CDR3 DNA reads TGTGCCAGCAGCCAAAGAGGGTACGCCTATGGCTACACCTTC.

This clone was recorded once. The V and J genes are TRBV7-9 and TRBJ2-7; 9 nucleotides align to TRBD1. Germline V gives CDR1 SEHNR, CDR2 FQNEAQ (reference sequence). J gave up 5 bases and V 6 bases, and 17 bases lay outside the gene matches. The CDR3 extends over 17 amino acids. The CDR3 is CASSPHTGTGTLNEQYF. In DNA form, the CDR3 reads TGTGCCAGCAGTCCTCATACCGGGACAGGGACACTAAACGAGCAGTACTTC. Full variable domain (missing parts from reference TRBV7-9 and TRBJ2-7): DTGVSQNPRHKITKRGQNVTFRCDPISEHNRLYWYRQTLGQGPEFLTYFQNEAQLEKSRLLSDRFSAERPKGSFSTLEIQRTEQGDSAMYLCASSPHTGTGTLNEQYFGPGTRLTVT.

The chain uses TRBV27 and TRBJ1-1; the D gene is possibly TRBD1 (5 bases). Deletions cut 6 bases from V and 1 base from J, with 18 bases between. CDR3 length: 16 residues. Per the germline V gene, CDR1 is MNHEY and CDR2 is SMNVEV (reference sequence). The CDR3 DNA is TGTGCCAGCAGCCTAACGTGGGGCCCCGGGAACACTGAAGCTTTCTTT. This encodes CASSLTWGPGNTEAFF.

The chain is built from TRBV9 and TRBJ2-3; 9 bases agree with TRBD1. Per germline, CDR1 SGDLS and CDR2 YYNGEE. The junction had 5 bases not matched to a gene; V was cut back by 4 bases and J by 2 bases. This CDR3 comprises 15 residues. CDR3 bases: TGTGCCAGCAGCAGAGGACAGGGGCTCACAGATACGCAGTATTTT. This translates into CASSRGQGLTDTQYF. Supplemented by reference TRBV9 and TRBJ2-3, the full variable domain reads DSGVTQTPKHLITATGQRVTLRCSPRSGDLSVYWYQQSLDQGLQFLIQYYNGEERAKGNILERFSAQQFPDLHSELNLSSLELGDSALYFCASSRGQGLTDTQYFGPGTRLTVL.

The chain couples TRBV4-1 to TRBJ2-5; D may be TRBD1 (7 bases). The germline V gene has CDR1 MGHRA and CDR2 YSYEKL. Trimming stripped 3 bases from V and 4 bases from J, with 21 bases between. The CDR3 consists of 17 residues. The CDR3 DNA reads as TGCGCCAGCAGCCAGACTAGTGGAAGGGGGCGCTTAGAGACCCAGTACTTC. Its translation is CASSQTSGRGRLETQYF.

This clone was recorded once. The chain joins TRBV7-2 to TRBJ1-3; 9 nucleotides line up with TRBD1. With 8 bases clipped from V and 2 bases from J, the junction kept 1 base outside the gene matches. Germline CDR1 SGHTA, CDR2 FQGNSA. This CDR3 has 13 residues. The CDR3 is CASGTGTGNTIYF. CDR3 sequence (DNA): TGTGCCAGCGGGACAGGGACTGGAAACACCATATATTTT.

The chain links TRBV9 to TRBJ2-7, with 10 positions matching TRBD1. CDR1 and CDR2 from the germline V gene are SGDLS and YYNGEE. The CDR3 has 14 residues. The J segment lost 4 bases and the V segment lost 3 bases, leaving 4 bases of the junction unmatched. CDR3 in DNA: TGTGCCAGCAGCGCAAGGGACAGGGGTTACGAGCAGTACTTC. This sequence encodes CASSARDRGYEQYF.

This sequence joins TRBV5-4 and TRBJ1-6; D unclear. Trimming stripped 0 bases from V and 0 bases from J, with 4 bases between. The CDR3 is made up of 15 amino acids. Germline CDR1 reads SGHNT; CDR2 reads YYREEE (reference sequence). CDR3 sequence (DNA): TGTGCCAGCAGCTTGGGTAGCTCCTATAATTCACCCCTCCACTTT. Amino acid sequence: CASSLGSSYNSPLHF.

The J gene is TRBJ1-2, the V gene TRBV5-1; 9 bases match TRBD1. In germline, CDR1 is SGHRS, CDR2 YFSETQ. The CDR3 is 16 residues long. The V and J ends lost 4 bases and 5 bases, in that order; junction bases with no gene match: 12. The CDR3 loop reads CASSLRPGQGGYGYTF. The DNA for the CDR3 is TGCGCCAGCAGCCTAAGACCGGGACAGGGTGGATATGGCTACACCTTC.

The genes are TRBV5-1 and TRBJ2-7; D uncertain. Trimming took off 0 bases at V and 2 bases at J, with 9 bases between the two ends. The V gene's germline CDR1 is SGHRS and CDR2 YFSETQ. The CDR3 sequence is 14 residues long. CDR3 nucleotides: TGCGCCAGCAGCTTGGAGACACTCACCTACGAGCAGTACTTC. Amino acid sequence: CASSLETLTYEQYF.

The V and J genes are TRBV9 and TRBJ1-2, with 8 nucleotides matching TRBD1. The V and J ends lost 4 bases and 5 bases, in that order; junction bases with no gene match: 7. The CDR3 totals 14 residues. CDR1 is SGDLS and CDR2 is YYNGEE in the germline V gene. In DNA, the CDR3 is TGTGCCAGCAGCACCGGACAGGGTAGATATGGCTACACCTTC. Protein sequence: CASSTGQGRYGYTF. Supplemented by reference TRBV9 and TRBJ1-2, the full variable domain reads DSGVTQTPKHLITATGQRVTLRCSPRSGDLSVYWYQQSLDQGLQFLIQYYNGEERAKGNILERFSAQQFPDLHSELNLSSLELGDSALYFCASSTGQGRYGYTFGSGTRLTVV.

The sample holds a few counts of this clone. The CDR3 loop is CASSWSQNTEAFF. For the CDR3, the DNA is TGTGCCAGCAGCTGGAGCCAGAACACTGAAGCTTTCTTT. This chain links TRBV7-3 with TRBJ1-1; no definite D call. Germline V lookup: CDR1 SGHTA, CDR2 FQGTGA. This CDR3 has 13 residues. The V end was cut by 4 bases, the J end by 1 base, with 7 bases between.

The rearrangement uses TRBV4-3 and TRBJ1-2; no reliable D call. Germline lookup yields CDR1 LGHNA and CDR2 YSLEER. The V end lost 0 bases, the J end lost 4 bases, and 9 bases lay between the germline ends. The CDR3 loop spans 14 amino acids. CDR3 bases: TGCGCCAGCAGCCAAGAAGGAGAGGGCTATGGCTACACCTTC. Amino acids: CASSQEGEGYGYTF.

The V call is TRBV5-1, the J call TRBJ2-2, with TRBD1 matching over 11 bases. CDR3 length: 16 residues. V lost 4 bases to trimming and J lost 8 bases; unmatched junction nucleotides: 10. Looked up from germline, CDR1 is SGHRS and CDR2 is YFSETQ. The CDR3 DNA sequence: TGCGCCAGCAGCCACCCAAGGGACAGGGGGTCAGGGGAGCTGTTTTTT. It codes for CASSHPRDRGSGELFF.

This chain joins TRBV6-5 and TRBJ2-7; possible D gene TRBD1, 6 bases. Trimming pared 6 bases from V and 6 bases from J, leaving 18 bases between. The CDR3 is 14 amino acids. CDR1 and CDR2 (germline): MNHEY, SVGAGI. CDR3 protein: CASRGTPRSGEQYF. DNA of the CDR3: TGTGCCAGCAGAGGGACACCGAGGTCGGGCGAGCAGTACTTC.

This rearrangement joins TRBV14 to TRBJ2-3; a possible D gene is TRBD2 (6 bases). V lost 4 bases and J 2 bases, leaving 19 bases between the germline ends. Germline assignment: CDR1 SGHDN and CDR2 FVKESK. The CDR3 length is 17 residues. CDR3: CASSLSAAGFNTDTQYF. The DNA for the CDR3 is TGTGCCAGCAGCCTTTCCGCGGCGGGGTTCAACACAGATACGCAGTATTTT.